This TCR beta chain originates from a study of blood T cell repertoires in COVID-19. Across the study: Material from acute and convalescent COVID-19 was sourced from the United States, Italy and Spain. From T cells, B-cell-depleted T cells, or PBMCs came the material, which was cDNA or gDNA.

Looked up from germline, CDR1 is MNHEY and CDR2 is SVGAGI. The CDR3 totals 15 residues. V gave up 8 bases and J gave up 3 bases, with 17 bases separating them. How the authors handled the data: Reference gene primers were amplified, and this amplification served to estimate nucleated cell counts. Profiled with immunoSEQ multiplex PCR; TCRdb holds only in-frame clones, not every one. The DNA gave D and trimming, while V, J and clone size come from that table. The data hold 200,000 to 250,000 clones, with 87% observed a single time. This chain connects TRBV6-5 to TRBJ1-3, with D maybe TRBD1 (6 bases). The clonotype comes from a woman aged 30 to 39 with acute COVID-19. Sequencing was done on a sample of PBMCs or T cells enriched from blood (not recorded which). DNA of the CDR3: TGTGCCAGCCTGACCTCTCAGGGGTTTGGAAACACCATATATTTT. Encoded protein: CASLTSQGFGNTIYF.